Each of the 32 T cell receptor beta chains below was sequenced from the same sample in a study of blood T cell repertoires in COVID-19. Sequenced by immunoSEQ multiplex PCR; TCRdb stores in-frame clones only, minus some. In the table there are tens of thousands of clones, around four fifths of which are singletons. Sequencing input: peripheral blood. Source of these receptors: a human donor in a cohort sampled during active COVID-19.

The DNA of the CDR3 is TGTGCCAGCAGCTCCAGGGGTGGATATGGCTACACCTTC. This encodes CASSSRGGYGYTF. The chain is built from TRBV9 and TRBJ1-2; maybe TRBD1 (6 bases). The CDR3 contains 13 residues. V was cut by 4 bases and J by 5 bases, with 12 bases left in between. The germline V gene encodes CDR1 SGDLS and CDR2 YYNGEE.

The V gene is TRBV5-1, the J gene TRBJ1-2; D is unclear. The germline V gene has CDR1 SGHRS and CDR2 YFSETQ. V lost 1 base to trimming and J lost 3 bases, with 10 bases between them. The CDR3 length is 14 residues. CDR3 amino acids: CASSLTAVYYGYTF. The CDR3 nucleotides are TGCGCCAGCAGCTTGACAGCCGTATACTATGGCTACACCTTC.

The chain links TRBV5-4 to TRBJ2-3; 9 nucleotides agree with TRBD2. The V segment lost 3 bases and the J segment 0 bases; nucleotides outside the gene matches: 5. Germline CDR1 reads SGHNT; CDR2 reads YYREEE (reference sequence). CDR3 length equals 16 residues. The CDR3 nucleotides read TGTGCCAGCAGCTCGCAGACTAGCGGCAGCACAGATACGCAGTATTTT. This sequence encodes CASSSQTSGSTDTQYF.

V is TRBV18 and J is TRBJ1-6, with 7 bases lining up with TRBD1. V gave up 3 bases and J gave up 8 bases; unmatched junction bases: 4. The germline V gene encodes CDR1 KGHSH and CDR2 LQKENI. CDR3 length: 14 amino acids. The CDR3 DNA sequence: TGTGCCAGCTCACCCCGACAGGGCGATTCACCCCTCCACTTT. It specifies CASSPRQGDSPLHF.

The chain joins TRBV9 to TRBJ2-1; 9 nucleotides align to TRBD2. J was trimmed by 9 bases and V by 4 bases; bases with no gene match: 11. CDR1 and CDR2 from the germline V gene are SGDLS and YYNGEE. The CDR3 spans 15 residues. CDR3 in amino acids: CASSTTAGGPREQFF. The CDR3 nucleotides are TGTGCCAGCAGCACCACTGCGGGAGGGCCGCGTGAGCAGTTCTTC. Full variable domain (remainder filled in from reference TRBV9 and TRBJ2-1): DSGVTQTPKHLITATGQRVTLRCSPRSGDLSVYWYQQSLDQGLQFLIQYYNGEERAKGNILERFSAQQFPDLHSELNLSSLELGDSALYFCASSTTAGGPREQFFGPGTRLTVL.

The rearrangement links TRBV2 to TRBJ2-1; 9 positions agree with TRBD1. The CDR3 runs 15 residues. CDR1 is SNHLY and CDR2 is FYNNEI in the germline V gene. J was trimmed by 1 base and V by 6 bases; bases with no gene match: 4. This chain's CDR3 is CASSSDRGSYNEQFF. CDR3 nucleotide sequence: TGTGCCAGCAGCTCCGACAGGGGGTCCTACAATGAGCAGTTCTTC.

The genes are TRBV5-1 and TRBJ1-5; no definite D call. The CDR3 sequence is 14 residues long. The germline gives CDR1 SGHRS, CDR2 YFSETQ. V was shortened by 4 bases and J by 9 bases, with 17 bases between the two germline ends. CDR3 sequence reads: CASSPDTSQPPQHF. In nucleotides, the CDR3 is TGCGCCAGCAGCCCCGACACAAGTCAACCGCCCCAGCATTTT.

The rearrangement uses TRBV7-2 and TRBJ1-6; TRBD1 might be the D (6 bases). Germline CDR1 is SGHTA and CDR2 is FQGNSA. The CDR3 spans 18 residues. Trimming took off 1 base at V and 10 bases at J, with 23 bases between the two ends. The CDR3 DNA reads TGTGCCAGCAGCTTAGATATCCCCGCCCCCCGTAGGGGGTCACCCCTCCACTTT. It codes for CASSLDIPAPRRGSPLHF.

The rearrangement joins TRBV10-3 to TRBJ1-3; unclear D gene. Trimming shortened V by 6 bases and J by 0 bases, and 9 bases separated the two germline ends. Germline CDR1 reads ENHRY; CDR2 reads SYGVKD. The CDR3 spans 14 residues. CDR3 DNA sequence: TGTGCCATCAGACCGGGAGACTCTGGAAACACCATATATTTT. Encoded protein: CAIRPGDSGNTIYF.

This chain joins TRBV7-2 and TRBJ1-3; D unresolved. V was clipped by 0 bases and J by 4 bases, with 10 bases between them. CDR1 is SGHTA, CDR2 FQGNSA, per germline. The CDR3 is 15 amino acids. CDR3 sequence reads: CASSLAPGNGNTIYF. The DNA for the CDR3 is TGTGCCAGCAGCTTAGCGCCGGGTAACGGAAACACCATATATTTT.

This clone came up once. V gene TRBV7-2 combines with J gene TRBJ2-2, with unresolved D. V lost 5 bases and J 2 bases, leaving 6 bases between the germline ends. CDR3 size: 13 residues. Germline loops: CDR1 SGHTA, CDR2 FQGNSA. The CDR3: CASSLLNTGELFF. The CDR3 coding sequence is TGTGCCAGCAGCCTTTTAAACACCGGGGAGCTGTTTTTT.

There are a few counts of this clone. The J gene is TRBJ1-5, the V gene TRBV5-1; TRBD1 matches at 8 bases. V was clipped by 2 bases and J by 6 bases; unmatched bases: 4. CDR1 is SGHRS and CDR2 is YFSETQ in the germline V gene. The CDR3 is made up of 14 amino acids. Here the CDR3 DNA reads TGCGCCAGCAGCTTACAGGGGGGAGGTCAGCCCCAGCATTTT. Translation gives CASSLQGGGQPQHF.

CDR3: CASSLWTGGGQPQHF. The DNA of the CDR3 is TGTGCCAGCAGTCTCTGGACAGGTGGAGGCCAGCCCCAGCATTTT. The chain links TRBV28 to TRBJ1-5, with TRBD1 matching 7 bases. J was trimmed by 7 bases and V by 5 bases; bases with no gene match: 11. Germline assignment: CDR1 MDHEN and CDR2 SYDVKM. The CDR3 has 15 amino acids.

The CDR3 DNA sequence: TGTGCCAGCAAAATAGCCTACAATGAGCAGTTCTTC. Residues: CASKIAYNEQFF. The chain couples TRBV12-3 or TRBV12-4 to TRBJ2-1; D remains unclear. With 7 bases removed from V and 2 bases from J, the gap between germline ends came to 6 bases. The CDR3 is 12 residues long.

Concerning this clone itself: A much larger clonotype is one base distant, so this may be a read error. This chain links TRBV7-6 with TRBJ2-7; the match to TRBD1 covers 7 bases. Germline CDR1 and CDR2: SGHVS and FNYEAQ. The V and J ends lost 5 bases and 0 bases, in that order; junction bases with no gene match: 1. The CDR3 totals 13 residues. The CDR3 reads CASSRDSSYEQYF. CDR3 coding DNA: TGTGCCAGCAGCCGGGACAGCTCCTACGAGCAGTACTTC.

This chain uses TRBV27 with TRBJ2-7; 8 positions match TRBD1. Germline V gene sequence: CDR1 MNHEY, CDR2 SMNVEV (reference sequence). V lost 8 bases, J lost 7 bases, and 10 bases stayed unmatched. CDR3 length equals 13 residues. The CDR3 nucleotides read TGTGCCAGCCTGGGCAGGGGGCGCGTTGAGCAGTACTTC. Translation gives CASLGRGRVEQYF.

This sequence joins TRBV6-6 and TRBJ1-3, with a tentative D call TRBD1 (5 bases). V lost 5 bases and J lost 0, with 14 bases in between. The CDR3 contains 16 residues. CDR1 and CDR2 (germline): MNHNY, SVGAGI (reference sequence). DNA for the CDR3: TGTGCCAGCAGTACCTCTGGGGCCACCTCTGGAAACACCATATATTTT. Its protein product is CASSTSGATSGNTIYF.

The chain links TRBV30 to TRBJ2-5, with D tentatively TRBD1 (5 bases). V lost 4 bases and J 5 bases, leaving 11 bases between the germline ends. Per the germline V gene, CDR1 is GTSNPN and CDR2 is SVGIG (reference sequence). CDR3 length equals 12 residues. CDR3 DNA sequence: TGTGCCTGGAAAGGGGATGGCGAGACCCAGTACTTC. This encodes CAWKGDGETQYF.

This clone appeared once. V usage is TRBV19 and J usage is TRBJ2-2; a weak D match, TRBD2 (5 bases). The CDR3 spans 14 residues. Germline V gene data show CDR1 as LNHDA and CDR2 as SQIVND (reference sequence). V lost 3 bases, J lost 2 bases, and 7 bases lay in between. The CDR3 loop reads CASSIRGNTGELFF. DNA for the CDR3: TGTGCCAGTAGTATTCGGGGAAACACCGGGGAGCTGTTTTTT.

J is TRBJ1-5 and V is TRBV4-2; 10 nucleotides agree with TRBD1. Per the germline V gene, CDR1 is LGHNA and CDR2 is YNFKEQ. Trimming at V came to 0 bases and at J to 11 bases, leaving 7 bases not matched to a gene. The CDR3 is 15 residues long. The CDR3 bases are TGTGCCAGCAGCCAAGACGGGGACAGGGGTAGAGCCCAGCATTTT. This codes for CASSQDGDRGRAQHF.

CDR3 DNA sequence: TGCAGCGTTGGGGGCCCGGCGGAGTCAAGCACAGATACGCAGTATTTT. Its protein product is CSVGGPAESSTDTQYF. The rearrangement links TRBV29-1 to TRBJ2-3; TRBD1 might be the D (5 bases). With 4 bases removed from V and 0 bases from J, the gap between germline ends came to 17 bases. Germline V gives CDR1 SQVTM, CDR2 ANQGSEA. The CDR3 contains 16 residues.

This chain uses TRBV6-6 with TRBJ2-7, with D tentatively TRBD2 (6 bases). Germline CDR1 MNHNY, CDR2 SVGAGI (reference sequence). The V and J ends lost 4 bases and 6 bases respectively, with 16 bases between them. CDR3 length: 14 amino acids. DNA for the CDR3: TGTGCCAGCAGTTTACTCCGGGACTCTCCCGAGCAGTACTTC. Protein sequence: CASSLLRDSPEQYF.

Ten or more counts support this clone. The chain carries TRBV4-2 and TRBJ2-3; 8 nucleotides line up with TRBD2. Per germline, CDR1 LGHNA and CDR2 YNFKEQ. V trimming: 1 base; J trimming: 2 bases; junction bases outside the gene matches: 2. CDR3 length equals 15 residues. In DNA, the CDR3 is TGTGCCAGCAGCCAAGGTAGCGGGACCACAGATACGCAGTATTTT. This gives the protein CASSQGSGTTDTQYF.

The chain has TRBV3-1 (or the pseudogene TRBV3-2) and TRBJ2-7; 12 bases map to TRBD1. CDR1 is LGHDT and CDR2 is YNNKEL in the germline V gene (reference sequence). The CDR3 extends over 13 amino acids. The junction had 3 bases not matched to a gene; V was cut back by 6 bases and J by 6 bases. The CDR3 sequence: CASRGTGGREQYF. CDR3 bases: TGTGCCAGCAGGGGGACAGGGGGCCGCGAGCAGTACTTC.

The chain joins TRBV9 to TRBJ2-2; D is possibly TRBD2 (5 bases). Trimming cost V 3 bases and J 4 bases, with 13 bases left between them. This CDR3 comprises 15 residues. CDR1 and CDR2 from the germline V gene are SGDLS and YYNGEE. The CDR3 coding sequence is TGTGCCAGCAGCGCCCGAGGACTTTTCACCGGGGAGCTGTTTTTT. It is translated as CASSARGLFTGELFF.

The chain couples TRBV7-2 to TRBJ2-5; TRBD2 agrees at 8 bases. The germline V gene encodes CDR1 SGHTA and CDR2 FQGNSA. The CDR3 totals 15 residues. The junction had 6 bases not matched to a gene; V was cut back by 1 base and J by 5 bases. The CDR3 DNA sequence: TGTGCCAGCAGCTTAGGAGCGGGAGCCTGGGAGACCCAGTACTTC. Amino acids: CASSLGAGAWETQYF. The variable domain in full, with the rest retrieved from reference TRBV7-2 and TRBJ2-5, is GAGVSQSPSNKVTEKGKDVELRCDPISGHTALYWYRQSLGQGLEFLIYFQGNSAPDKSGLPSDRFSAERTGGSVSTLTIQRTQQEDSAVYLCASSLGAGAWETQYFGPGTRLLVL.

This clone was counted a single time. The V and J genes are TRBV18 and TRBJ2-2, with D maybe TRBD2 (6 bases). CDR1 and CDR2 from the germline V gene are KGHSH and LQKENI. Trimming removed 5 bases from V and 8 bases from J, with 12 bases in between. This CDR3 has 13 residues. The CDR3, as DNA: TGTGCCAGCTCAGAACGGGAGAAGGGGGAGCTGTTTTTT. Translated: CASSEREKGELFF.

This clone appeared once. The CDR3: CASTEDRGGDSGELFF. CDR3 nucleotides: TGTGCCAGCACCGAGGACAGGGGAGGGGACTCCGGGGAGCTGTTTTTT. This chain links TRBV21-1 with TRBJ2-2; the table calls TRBD1, which could not be checked here. TRBV21-1 is a listed pseudogene. This CDR3 is built from 16 residues.

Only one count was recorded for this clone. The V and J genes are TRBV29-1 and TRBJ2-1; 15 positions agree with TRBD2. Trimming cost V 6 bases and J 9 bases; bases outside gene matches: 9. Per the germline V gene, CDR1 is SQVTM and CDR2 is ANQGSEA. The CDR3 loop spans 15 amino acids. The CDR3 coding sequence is TGCAGCGTGTCACCGGGACTAGCGGGAGGAGGTGAGCAGTTCTTC. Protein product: CSVSPGLAGGGEQFF.

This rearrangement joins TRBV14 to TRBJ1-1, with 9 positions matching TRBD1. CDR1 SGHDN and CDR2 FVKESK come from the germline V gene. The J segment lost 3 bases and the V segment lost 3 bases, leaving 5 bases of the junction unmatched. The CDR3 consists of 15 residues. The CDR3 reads CASSQGQGWDTEAFF. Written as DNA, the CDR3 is TGTGCCAGCAGCCAGGGACAGGGATGGGACACTGAAGCTTTCTTT.

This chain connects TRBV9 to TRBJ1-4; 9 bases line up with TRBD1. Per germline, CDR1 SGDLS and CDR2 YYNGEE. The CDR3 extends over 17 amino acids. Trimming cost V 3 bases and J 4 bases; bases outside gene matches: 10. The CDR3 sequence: CASSGGQGNWLNEKLFF. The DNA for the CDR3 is TGTGCCAGCAGCGGCGGACAGGGGAATTGGCTTAATGAAAAACTGTTTTTT.

CDR3 loop: CASSSGQGMAQYF. The CDR3 nucleotides read TGTGCCAGCAGTTCTGGACAGGGGATGGCCCAGTACTTC. V and J are TRBV12-3 or TRBV12-4 and TRBJ2-5; 9 nucleotides line up with TRBD1. V lost 4 bases and J lost 9; bases outside the gene matches: 6. The CDR3 length is 13 residues.